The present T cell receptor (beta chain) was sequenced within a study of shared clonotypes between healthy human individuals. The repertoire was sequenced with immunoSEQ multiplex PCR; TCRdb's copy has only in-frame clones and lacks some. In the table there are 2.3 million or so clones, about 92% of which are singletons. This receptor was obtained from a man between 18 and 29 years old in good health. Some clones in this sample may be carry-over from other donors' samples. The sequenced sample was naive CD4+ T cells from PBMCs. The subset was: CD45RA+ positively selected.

The CDR3 region has the DNA TGTGCCAGCAGCTTAGAGGCGCCTTTCGAGCTGGGCTACACCTTC. This sequence encodes CASSLEAPFELGYTF. The gene calls are TRBV5-8 and TRBJ1-2; unclear D gene. The germline V gene has CDR1 SGHTS and CDR2 YDEGEE. V lost 2 bases, J lost 8 bases, and 19 bases lay in between. The CDR3 is made up of 15 amino acids.